This paragraph reports one T cell receptor (beta chain). This specimen belongs to a study of blood T cell repertoires in COVID-19. The data were produced by immunoSEQ multiplex PCR, yet TCRdb's version contains in-frame clones alone and is incomplete. The table includes about 160,000 clones, around 87% detected once. Germline V gives CDR1 MNHEY, CDR2 SVGAGI. V dropped 6 bases and J dropped 4; count of bases not matched to a gene: 8. The CDR3 has 14 amino acids. The gene calls are TRBV6-5 and TRBJ1-2; 7 bases are shared with TRBD1. The sequence derives from a woman in her forties or fifties who had recovered from COVID-19. The sample taken for sequencing was PBMCs or T cells enriched from blood (not recorded which). CDR3 sequence: CASSAGQRLYGYTF. CDR3 nucleotides: TGTGCCAGCAGCGCGGGACAGCGGCTCTATGGCTACACCTTC.